This entry lists 15 T cell receptor beta chains sequenced from one sample in a study of cytomegalovirus exposure and HLA in healthy donors. Researchers ran the PCR with 60 Vbeta and 13 Jbeta primers. Profiling relied on immunoSEQ multiplex PCR, and the TCRdb table lists in-frame clones only, not all of them. The sample lists about 130,000 clones, over 65% occurring once. The sequencing sample was made of PBMCs. Source of these receptors: a man aged 18 to 35 in good health and CMV-seropositive.

The V gene is TRBV11-2, the J gene TRBJ1-5, with 7 bases aligning to TRBD1. V was clipped by 7 bases and J by 2 bases; unmatched bases: 14. This CDR3 is built from 17 residues. Germline V gene lookup returns CDR1 SGHAT and CDR2 FQNNGV. The CDR3 bases are TGTGCCAGCACCTATGAATCCGACAGGGCGGGCAATCAGCCCCAGCATTTT. It translates to CASTYESDRAGNQPQHF.

The J gene is TRBJ1-1, the V gene TRBV11-2; D may be TRBD1 (5 bases). This CDR3 contains 14 residues. V dropped 2 bases and J dropped 3 bases, with 10 bases sitting between them. Germline V CDR1 and CDR2: SGHAT, FQNNGV. Here the CDR3 reads CASSLTRTYTEAFF. CDR3 in DNA: TGTGCCAGCAGCTTAACAAGGACATACACTGAAGCTTTCTTT.

This clone was counted a single time. V and J are TRBV18 and TRBJ1-6; D remains unclear. Deletions cut 3 bases from V and 7 bases from J, with 10 bases between. Germline V gene data show CDR1 as KGHSH and CDR2 as LQKENI. This CDR3 has 14 residues. The DNA for the CDR3 is TGTGCCAGCTCACCGTTGGTGGAGAATTCACCCCTCCACTTT. Protein product: CASSPLVENSPLHF.

The chain couples TRBV5-1 to TRBJ1-2; the D gene is possibly TRBD1 (6 bases). Trimming stripped 4 bases from V and 0 bases from J, with 10 bases between. Germline lookup yields CDR1 SGHRS and CDR2 YFSETQ. The CDR3 covers 14 residues. The CDR3 DNA reads TGCGCCAGCAGCCCCGGGACATCTAACTATGGCTACACCTTC. Protein product: CASSPGTSNYGYTF.

This clone was observed once. The rearrangement links TRBV27 to TRBJ2-7; TRBD2 agrees at 9 bases. Germline values: CDR1 MNHEY, CDR2 SMNVEV (reference sequence). The V gene end was trimmed by 5 bases and the J gene end by 7 bases; junction bases not matched to a gene: 9. The CDR3 is 14 amino acids. The CDR3 bases are TGTGCCAGCAGTCAGTTTAGCGGGAGAAGGGAGCAGTACTTC. This gives the protein CASSQFSGRREQYF.

The genes are TRBV28 and TRBJ2-1; 11 bases agree with TRBD2. V dropped 5 bases and J dropped 7; count of bases not matched to a gene: 7. The CDR3 consists of 15 residues. The germline V gene encodes CDR1 MDHEN and CDR2 SYDVKM. CDR3 residues: CASSRTSGFANEQFF. In nucleotides, the CDR3 is TGTGCCAGCAGTCGGACTAGCGGGTTTGCTAATGAGCAGTTCTTC.

This clone has a handful of counts. The chain is built from TRBV21-1 and TRBJ2-7; the table's TRBD2 call for D was not verified on the DNA. TRBV21-1 has pseudogene status. This CDR3 has 16 residues. CDR3 amino acids: CASSKYRTSATYEQYF. The CDR3 DNA sequence: TGTGCCAGCAGCAAATATCGGACTAGCGCTACCTACGAGCAGTACTTC.

The V and J genes are TRBV21-1 and TRBJ1-6. TRBV21-1 is marked as a pseudogene. The CDR3 length is 16 residues. The CDR3 coding sequence is TGTGCCAGCAGCAGACCAGGGAGGGTGGGGAATTCACCCCTCCACTTT. Its protein is CASSRPGRVGNSPLHF.

In this sample, this clone turned up a few times. V gene TRBV6-1 combines with J gene TRBJ1-5; no clear D gene. Germline CDR1 reads MNHNS; CDR2 reads SASEGT. This CDR3 is 14 amino acids long. The ends were cut back, 6 bases at V and 4 bases at J, with 13 bases in the middle. In DNA, the CDR3 is TGTGCCAGCAGGACTGACCCAATTAATCAGCCCCAGCATTTT. Its protein is CASRTDPINQPQHF.

This sequence joins TRBV28 and TRBJ1-1, with 9 bases fitting TRBD1. The CDR3 totals 15 residues. With V trimmed by 6 bases and J by 5 bases, 10 bases remained unmatched. Germline-derived CDR1 and CDR2 are MDHEN and SYDVKM. The CDR3 is CASRPWDRESTEAFF. DNA of the CDR3: TGTGCCAGCAGGCCTTGGGACAGGGAATCTACTGAAGCTTTCTTT.

Notes on this clone: Its ends do not fully match the called genes, so a read error is possible. The chain carries TRBV13 and TRBJ1-3; D is undetermined. Germline CDR1 PRHDT, CDR2 FYEKMQ (reference sequence). The CDR3 loop spans 11 amino acids. In nucleotides, the CDR3 is TGTGCCAGCAGCTCCTCCAAAAGACGGAGGTTT. As protein: CASSSSKRRRF.

The chain links TRBV9 to TRBJ1-2, with D perhaps matching TRBD1 (5 bases). Germline V CDR1 and CDR2: SGDLS, YYNGEE. With 0 bases removed from V and 8 bases from J, the gap between germline ends came to 8 bases. The CDR3 consists of 12 residues. CDR3 sequence: CASSVEQEGYTF. CDR3 nucleotide sequence: TGTGCCAGCAGCGTAGAACAGGAAGGCTACACCTTC.

The chain joins TRBV27 to TRBJ2-3; TRBD2 aligns across 8 bases. From germline, CDR1 is MNHEY and CDR2 SMNVEV (reference sequence). The CDR3 extends over 16 amino acids. With V trimmed by 3 bases and J by 5 bases, 10 bases remained unmatched. Written as DNA, the CDR3 is TGTGCCAGCAGTTTGGAAAGCGGGAGTTCGATAGATACGCAGTATTTT. Amino acids: CASSLESGSSIDTQYF.

The chain links TRBV4-1 to TRBJ2-1, with TRBD1 identical over 9 bases. The CDR3 contains 15 residues. CDR1 and CDR2 from the germline V gene are MGHRA and YSYEKL. The J segment lost 8 bases and the V segment lost 0 bases, leaving 5 bases of the junction unmatched. The CDR3 nucleotides are TGCGCCAGCAGCCAAGAAGGGACAGGGTCCCATGAGCAGTTCTTC. Protein: CASSQEGTGSHEQFF.

This chain uses TRBV28 with TRBJ1-3; TRBD1 agrees at 8 bases. V trimming: 6 bases; J trimming: 4 bases; junction bases outside the gene matches: 5. The CDR3 has 14 amino acids. CDR1 and CDR2 from the germline V gene are MDHEN and SYDVKM. Here the CDR3 DNA reads TGTGCCAGCAGAAACAGGGGGACGGGAAACACCATATATTTT. Protein sequence: CASRNRGTGNTIYF. The full variable domain, in which reference TRBV28 and TRBJ1-3 provide the parts outside the CDR3, is DVKVTQSSRYLVKRTGEKVFLECVQDMDHENMFWYRQDPGLGLRLIYFSYDVKMKEKGDIPEGYSVSREKKERFSLILESASTNQTSMYLCASRNRGTGNTIYFGEGSWLTVV.